This T cell receptor beta chain was captured in a study of blood T cell repertoires in COVID-19. Germline V gene lookup returns CDR1 SGDLS and CDR2 YYNGEE. With 0 bases removed from V and 5 bases from J, the gap between germline ends came to 12 bases. The CDR3 totals 16 residues. Cohort 3 recovered donors had two negative PCRs, clearance, or symptom resolution. In the authors' methods: Cell counts per sample came from amplifying reference gene primers. Using immunoSEQ multiplex PCR, the repertoire was profiled, and TCRdb retains in-frame clones only, with some absent. That table gives V, J and clone size, and the DNA gave D and trimming. The sample consists of about 290,000 clones, around 90% of them appearing once.

The genes are TRBV9 and TRBJ1-6; a weak D match, TRBD1 (6 bases). The receptor was isolated from a middle-aged woman who had recovered from COVID-19. What was sequenced was PBMCs or T cells enriched from blood (not recorded which). The CDR3 loop is CASSVGGTSNNSPLHF. The CDR3 bases are TGTGCCAGCAGCGTAGGAGGGACAAGTAATAATTCACCCCTCCACTTT.